These 28 T cell receptor beta chains came from one sample sequenced in a study of early T cells in non-severe SARS-CoV-2 infection. TCRdb re-analysed the 5' RACE reads in MiXCR, keeping a single row per CDR3 protein. The sample has about 49,000 distinct CDR3 sequences, approximately 10% seen once. What was sequenced was whole blood. The receptors stem from an adult who was a healthcare worker with PCR-confirmed SARS-CoV-2 infection or an uninfected control (not recorded which).

Regarding this clonotype: At one end the junction does not follow the germline gene, possibly because of a read error. This chain links TRBV7-3 with TRBJ1-1, with TRBD1 as a possible D gene (6 bases). The germline CDR1 and CDR2 sequences are SGHTA and FQGTGA. The CDR3 is made up of 13 amino acids. The CDR3 DNA is TGTGCCAGCAGCTTCCGACGGGACACTGAATCTTTCTTT. Its translation is CASSFRRDTESFF.

The V gene is TRBV7-2, the J gene TRBJ2-7; 9 bases align to TRBD2. Germline CDR1 reads SGHTA; CDR2 reads FQGNSA. The CDR3 contains 16 residues. V dropped 1 base and J dropped 6; count of bases not matched to a gene: 10. Here the CDR3 DNA reads TGTGCCAGCAGCTTAGAAGTCGTGCGGGAGGGCCCCGAGCAGTACTTC. As protein: CASSLEVVREGPEQYF.

There are a few counts of this clonotype. This rearrangement joins TRBV19 to TRBJ2-7; TRBD2 matches at 9 bases. The CDR3 spans 17 residues. The ends lost 10 bases at V and 0 bases at J; junction bases unmatched: 16. Germline values: CDR1 LNHDA, CDR2 SQIVND (reference sequence). The CDR3 is CATSTSGGPLSSYEQYF. The CDR3 bases are TGTGCCACATCGACTAGCGGAGGGCCTTTAAGCTCCTACGAGCAGTACTTC.

This clonotype was seen repeatedly, ten times or more. This rearrangement joins TRBV19 to TRBJ2-7; a possible D gene is TRBD1 (6 bases). The CDR3 length is 14 residues. Germline lookup yields CDR1 LNHDA and CDR2 SQIVND (reference sequence). The V end lost 3 bases, the J end lost 7 bases, and 16 bases lay between the germline ends. For the CDR3, the DNA is TGTGCCAGTAGTATGGTCACAGGGAGCGGAGAGCAGTACTTC. Protein sequence: CASSMVTGSGEQYF.

J is TRBJ1-6 and V is TRBV11-2; 8 nucleotides agree with TRBD1. This CDR3 region has 13 residues. The germline V gene encodes CDR1 SGHAT and CDR2 FQNNGV. The J segment lost 14 bases and the V segment lost 3 bases, leaving 6 bases of the junction unmatched. CDR3 in DNA: TGTGCCAGCAGCTTCGACAGGGGAGAAACCCTCCACTTT. Encoded protein: CASSFDRGETLHF. Combining the CDR3 with reference TRBV11-2 and TRBJ1-6 gives the whole variable domain EAGVAQSPRYKIIEKRQSVAFWCNPISGHATLYWYQQILGQGPKLLIQFQNNGVVDDSQLPKDRFSAERLKGVDSTLKIQPAKLEDSAVYLCASSFDRGETLHFGNGTRLTVT.

The chain employs TRBV9 and TRBJ2-5, with D maybe TRBD2 (6 bases). Deletions cut 4 bases from V and 0 bases from J, with 19 bases between. Germline V gene lookup returns CDR1 SGDLS and CDR2 YYNGEE. The CDR3 is 17 residues long. The CDR3 here is CASSPSAGRMYQETQYF. The DNA for the CDR3 is TGTGCCAGCAGCCCTTCCGCGGGGCGCATGTACCAAGAGACCCAGTACTTC.

The table lists this clonotype with many counts. The rearrangement links TRBV7-9 to TRBJ1-1; D is unresolved. The germline V gene has CDR1 SEHNR and CDR2 FQNEAQ (reference sequence). The CDR3 spans 14 residues. V shed 3 bases and J shed 2 bases, with 10 bases lying between them. The CDR3 DNA sequence: TGTGCCAGCAGCTTGGCACAGAGCAACACTGAAGCTTTCTTT. It translates to CASSLAQSNTEAFF.

This clonotype has at least ten counts. This chain connects TRBV29-1 to TRBJ2-7; either TRBD1 or TRBD2 may supply D (6 bases each). CDR3 length equals 11 residues. The germline V gene encodes CDR1 SQVTM and CDR2 ANQGSEA. V dropped 3 bases and J dropped 6 bases, with 9 bases sitting between them. This CDR3 reads CSVDKGGEQYF. CDR3 DNA: TGCAGCGTTGACAAGGGGGGCGAGCAGTACTTC.

The chain employs TRBV4-2 and TRBJ1-6, with D perhaps matching TRBD1 (5 bases). Looked up from germline, CDR1 is LGHNA and CDR2 is YNFKEQ. This CDR3 region has 17 residues. Trimming shortened V by 4 bases and J by 5 bases, and 18 bases separated the two germline ends. CDR3 region: CASSPGLTAGNNSPLHF. The CDR3 nucleotides read TGTGCCAGCAGCCCAGGTCTGACGGCAGGGAATAATTCACCCCTCCACTTT.

J is TRBJ1-3 and V is TRBV3-1, with D hard to call. The V end lost 4 bases, the J end lost 0 bases, and 10 bases lay between the germline ends. Germline CDR1 is LGHDT and CDR2 is YNNKEL (reference sequence). The CDR3 sequence is 15 residues long. In nucleotides, the CDR3 is TGTGCCAGCAGCCCGCCGTCAGGCTCTGGAAACACCATATATTTT. This codes for CASSPPSGSGNTIYF.

J is TRBJ1-5 and V is TRBV29-1; no definite D call. The CDR3 is 12 amino acids. With 4 bases removed from V and 5 bases from J, the gap between germline ends came to 9 bases. From germline, CDR1 is SQVTM and CDR2 ANQGSEA. The DNA for the CDR3 is TGCAGCGTTGGTTACTCCGATCAGCCCCAGCATTTT. It specifies CSVGYSDQPQHF.

This clonotype was recorded at least ten times. This chain joins TRBV12-3 or TRBV12-4 and TRBJ2-5; 12 bases align to TRBD1. V shed 8 bases, J shed 5 bases, and the junction held 6 bases outside the gene matches. CDR3 length: 14 residues. The CDR3 region is CASGGDRGLETQYF. For the CDR3, the DNA is TGTGCCAGCGGAGGGGACAGGGGGCTTGAGACCCAGTACTTC.

This clonotype was seen many times. The chain employs TRBV7-9 and TRBJ2-7; tentative D call: TRBD1 (6 bases). The germline gives CDR1 SEHNR, CDR2 FQNEAQ (reference sequence). Trimming shortened V by 5 bases and J by 2 bases, and 10 bases separated the two germline ends. The CDR3 loop spans 13 amino acids. The CDR3 is CASSRGQTYEQYF. The CDR3 DNA sequence: TGTGCCAGCAGCCGAGGACAGACCTACGAGCAGTACTTC.

This clonotype has ten or more counts. V gene TRBV24-1 combines with J gene TRBJ2-1; the D gene is possibly TRBD2 (7 bases). Germline CDR1 is KGHDR and CDR2 is SFDVKD. V gave up 9 bases and J gave up 10 bases, with 21 bases separating them. CDR3 size: 14 residues. The CDR3 protein is CATGGGGSLREQFF. Written as DNA, the CDR3 is TGTGCCACCGGGGGGGGCGGGAGTCTTCGAGAGCAGTTCTTC.

This clonotype was seen many times. The rearrangement joins TRBV11-2 to TRBJ1-1; 9 positions match TRBD1. This CDR3 has 12 residues. Germline V CDR1 and CDR2: SGHAT, FQNNGV. The ends lost 5 bases at V and 8 bases at J; junction bases unmatched: 3. This CDR3 reads CASSTQGAEAFF. CDR3 DNA sequence: TGTGCCAGCAGCACACAGGGGGCGGAAGCTTTCTTT.

The chain uses TRBV12-3 or TRBV12-4 and TRBJ1-4; 8 bases map to TRBD1. The CDR3 loop spans 15 amino acids. Germline trimming cut 4 bases from V and 2 bases from J; bases unmatched to any gene: 3. CDR3 nucleotide sequence: TGTGCCAGCAGTTCGACAGGGGTTACTAATGAAAAACTGTTTTTT. Translated: CASSSTGVTNEKLFF.

The chain recombines TRBV5-5 with TRBJ2-7; perhaps TRBD2 as D (6 bases). The V end was cut by 4 bases, the J end by 3 bases, with 17 bases between. Germline V gives CDR1 SGHKS, CDR2 YYEKEE (reference sequence). The CDR3 spans 15 residues. In nucleotides, the CDR3 is TGTGCCAGCAGCCTCAAGGGGACTGGGGGCTACGAGCAGTACTTC. This encodes CASSLKGTGGYEQYF.

Many counts were recorded for this clonotype. The CDR3 nucleotides read TGTGCCAGCAGTTTAACCGACGTGGGGGACACTGAAGCTTTCTTT. It codes for CASSLTDVGDTEAFF. The gene calls are TRBV12-3 or TRBV12-4 and TRBJ1-1, with a weak D call TRBD1 (5 bases). The V and J ends lost 2 bases and 3 bases respectively, with 13 bases between them. The CDR3 has 15 residues.

In this sample, this clonotype turned up many times. The chain carries TRBV19 and TRBJ2-7, with 7 bases that match TRBD2. Trimming removed 5 bases from V and 4 bases from J; junction bases left unmatched: 11. Germline-derived CDR1 and CDR2 are LNHDA and SQIVND (reference sequence). The CDR3 contains 15 residues. The CDR3 spells CASSASGAGTYEQYF. In DNA, the CDR3 is TGTGCCAGTAGTGCCTCCGGAGCGGGAACATACGAGCAGTACTTC.

The table lists this clonotype with many counts. The chain is built from TRBV24-1 and TRBJ1-1; D gene uncertain. Germline CDR1 is KGHDR and CDR2 is SFDVKD. The V gene lost 9 bases and the J gene lost 1 base, with 5 bases spanning the gap. The CDR3 sequence is 11 residues long. The CDR3 here is CATRKNTEAFF. In nucleotides, the CDR3 is TGTGCCACCCGGAAGAACACTGAAGCTTTCTTT.

The sample holds one count of this clonotype. The V gene is TRBV7-9, the J gene TRBJ1-6; the D is unclear. In germline, CDR1 is SEHNR, CDR2 FQNEAQ (reference sequence). The CDR3 totals 16 residues. The ends were cut back, 6 bases at V and 4 bases at J, with 16 bases in the middle. The CDR3 spells CASSSPRGEYNSPLHF. CDR3 in DNA: TGTGCCAGCAGTTCTCCTCGGGGAGAGTATAATTCACCCCTCCACTTT.

This clonotype was observed a handful of times. The chain carries TRBV7-2 and TRBJ2-3; D unclear. The CDR3 has 13 amino acids. Germline V gene sequence: CDR1 SGHTA, CDR2 FQGNSA. The V end lost 5 bases, the J end lost 0 bases, and 6 bases lay between the germline ends. The CDR3 coding sequence is TGTGCCAGCAGCCCTTACAGCACAGATACGCAGTATTTT. Translating gives CASSPYSTDTQYF.

The chain couples TRBV5-1 to TRBJ2-7; 7 bases match TRBD1. Germline CDR1 is SGHRS and CDR2 is YFSETQ. The CDR3 is made up of 15 amino acids. The V and J ends lost 0 bases and 2 bases, in that order; junction bases with no gene match: 5. CDR3 sequence (DNA): TGCGCCAGCAGCTTGGACGGGACAGCGACCTACGAGCAGTACTTC. It specifies CASSLDGTATYEQYF.

In this sample, this clonotype turned up many times. The chain's CDR3 is CSVGLGYTF. DNA of the CDR3: TGCAGCGTGGGATTAGGCTACACCTTC. The genes are TRBV29-1 and TRBJ1-2; D is unresolved. CDR3 size: 9 residues. V shed 6 bases and J shed 8 bases, with 7 bases lying between them. CDR1 and CDR2 from the germline V gene are SQVTM and ANQGSEA.

This clonotype was seen many times. The CDR3 reads CASSPAASGTYEQYF. CDR3 DNA: TGTGCCAGCAGCCCGGCCGCTAGCGGGACATACGAGCAGTACTTC. The chain couples TRBV9 to TRBJ2-7; TRBD2 matches at 9 bases. The CDR3 is 15 amino acids. Germline assignment: CDR1 SGDLS and CDR2 YYNGEE. V shed 4 bases and J 4 bases; nucleotides not matched to a gene: 9.

V usage is TRBV19 and J usage is TRBJ2-2, with TRBD1 as a possible D gene (5 bases). The CDR3 totals 15 residues. The V and J ends lost 6 bases and 0 bases respectively, with 11 bases between them. Germline V gene data show CDR1 as LNHDA and CDR2 as SQIVND (reference sequence). CDR3 protein: CASRKQESNTGELFF. The CDR3 bases are TGTGCCAGTAGAAAACAGGAATCGAACACCGGGGAGCTGTTTTTT. Full variable domain (remainder filled in from reference TRBV19 and TRBJ2-2): DGGITQSPKYLFRKEGQNVTLSCEQNLNHDAMYWYRQDPGQGLRLIYYSQIVNDFQKGDIAEGYSVSREKKESFPLTVTSAQKNPTAFYLCASRKQESNTGELFFGEGSRLTVL.

This chain uses TRBV5-1 with TRBJ2-3; 7 nucleotides align to TRBD2. Looked up from germline, CDR1 is SGHRS and CDR2 is YFSETQ. This CDR3 contains 15 residues. The V gene end was trimmed by 6 bases and the J gene end by 6 bases; junction bases not matched to a gene: 13. DNA of the CDR3: TGCGCCAGCACCCTAGCGGCACACCCCGGGGATACGCAGTATTTT. Translation gives CASTLAAHPGDTQYF. Supplemented by reference TRBV5-1 and TRBJ2-3, the full variable domain reads KAGVTQTPRYLIKTRGQQVTLSCSPISGHRSVSWYQQTPGQGLQFLFEYFSETQRNKGNFPGRFSGRQFSNSRSEMNVSTLELGDSALYLCASTLAAHPGDTQYFGPGTRLTVL.

The table lists this clonotype with many counts. The rearrangement joins TRBV5-1 to TRBJ1-2, with D maybe TRBD1 (5 bases). Germline V gene lookup returns CDR1 SGHRS and CDR2 YFSETQ. The V gene lost 4 bases and the J gene lost 8 bases, with 15 bases spanning the gap. The length of the CDR3 is 13 residues. CDR3 loop: CASSPEGVTGYTF. The DNA of the CDR3 is TGCGCCAGCAGCCCGGAAGGGGTTACCGGCTACACCTTC.